The text below deals with one TCR beta chain. V lost 1 base to trimming and J lost 5 bases; unmatched junction nucleotides: 14. CDR1 is SGHDT, CDR2 YYEEEE, per germline. This CDR3 is built from 17 residues. This specimen belongs to a study of blood T cell repertoires in COVID-19. Produced via immunoSEQ multiplex PCR; TCRdb's table is partial and in-frame only. The table has some 58,000 clones, approximately 87% seen once. This clonotype was sampled from a man aged 50-60 years with acute or convalescent COVID-19. Sequenced material: peripheral blood. This chain links TRBV5-6 with TRBJ1-2, with TRBD1 matching 7 bases. CDR3 bases: TGTGCCAGCAGCTTGAACCGGGACAGCCTATCTTATTATGGCTACACCTTC. This encodes CASSLNRDSLSYYGYTF. Filled out from reference TRBV5-6 and TRBJ1-2, the complete variable domain reads DAGVTQSPTHLIKTRGQQVTLRCSPKSGHDTVSWYQQALGQGPQFIFQYYEEEERQRGNFPDRFSGHQFPNYSSELNVNALLLGDSALYLCASSLNRDSLSYYGYTFGSGTRLTVV.